These 7 T cell receptor beta chains originate from one sample sequenced in a study of T cells in narcolepsy. Profiling relied on immunoSEQ multiplex PCR, and the TCRdb table lists in-frame clones only, not all of them. The table shows about 20,000 clones, with roughly 80% occurring only once. Specimen: memory (CD45RA-) CD4+ T cells from blood. The receptors shown here come from a human donor in good health.

This rearrangement joins TRBV6-1 to TRBJ1-1; D remains unclear. Germline CDR1 and CDR2: MNHNS and SASEGT. This CDR3 is built from 13 residues. V shed 4 bases and J shed 1 base, with 7 bases lying between them. In DNA form, the CDR3 reads TGTGCCAGCAGTGCGACAACGAACACTGAAGCTTTCTTT. It specifies CASSATTNTEAFF.

V and J are TRBV9 and TRBJ2-7; 7 nucleotides line up with TRBD1. V shed 7 bases and J 2 bases; nucleotides not matched to a gene: 6. Germline V gene lookup returns CDR1 SGDLS and CDR2 YYNGEE. This CDR3 has 13 amino acids. This chain's CDR3 is CASAGTATYEQYF. CDR3 nucleotide sequence: TGTGCCAGCGCAGGGACAGCCACCTACGAGCAGTACTTC. Filled out from reference TRBV9 and TRBJ2-7, the complete variable domain reads DSGVTQTPKHLITATGQRVTLRCSPRSGDLSVYWYQQSLDQGLQFLIQYYNGEERAKGNILERFSAQQFPDLHSELNLSSLELGDSALYFCASAGTATYEQYFGPGTRLTVT.

This clone appeared a single time. V and J are TRBV28 and TRBJ2-1; D remains unclear. The V gene lost 4 bases and the J gene lost 9 bases, with 10 bases spanning the gap. Germline values: CDR1 MDHEN, CDR2 SYDVKM. CDR3 length: 12 residues. CDR3 protein: CASSSTVIEQFF. The CDR3 DNA reads TGTGCCAGCAGTTCAACAGTTATTGAGCAGTTCTTC.

The V call is TRBV28, the J call TRBJ1-2, with D tentatively TRBD1 (6 bases). V was cut by 2 bases and J by 5 bases, with 12 bases left in between. Looked up from germline, CDR1 is MDHEN and CDR2 is SYDVKM. This CDR3 spans 14 amino acids. CDR3 nucleotide sequence: TGTGCCAGCAGTTTACCCGACAGGTTATATGGCTACACCTTC. Its translation is CASSLPDRLYGYTF.

V usage is TRBV6-5 and J usage is TRBJ2-7; no clear D gene. The germline V gene encodes CDR1 MNHEY and CDR2 SVGAGI. This CDR3 contains 14 residues. Between the trimmed V and J ends, which lost 5 bases and 2 bases, there was a span of 13 bases. The CDR3 is CASSAAGLTYEQYF. CDR3 bases: TGTGCCAGCAGTGCGGCAGGTTTAACCTACGAGCAGTACTTC.

V is TRBV4-2 and J is TRBJ2-2; D remains unclear. V lost 1 base, J lost 2 bases, and 8 bases lay in between. The CDR3 sequence is 15 residues long. Per the germline V gene, CDR1 is LGHNA and CDR2 is YNFKEQ. CDR3 in DNA: TGTGCCAGCAGCCAAGGGGATGCTAACACCGGGGAGCTGTTTTTT. Residues: CASSQGDANTGELFF.

This clone was seen once. This rearrangement joins TRBV21-1 to TRBJ1-5; the DNA was not compared with TRBD1, the D call given in the table. TRBV21-1 is a pseudogene locus. This CDR3 has 18 amino acids. The CDR3 loop is CASSKDKKDRGRAQPQHF. The CDR3 bases are TGTGCCAGCAGCAAAGACAAGAAGGACAGGGGACGGGCTCAGCCCCAGCATTTT.